Listed below are T cell receptor beta chains from one sample, sequenced in a study of blood T cell repertoires in COVID-19. Some clones are missing from TCRdb's copy, which holds only in-frame ones; the method was immunoSEQ multiplex PCR. The data contain around 310,000 clones, around nine tenths of them singletons. Sequenced: peripheral blood. Source of these receptors: a woman aged 55 to 70 with acute or convalescent COVID-19. The CDR3 runs from the conserved cysteine through the conserved F or W. A D gene is named only where the DNA matches it firmly. Not every row has a clone size; where given, it reads once, few, many or a size class.

clone_size: .
v_call: TRBV27
j_call: TRBJ1-2
d_call: .
cdr3_aa: CASSLSRGSYGYTF
cdr3_nt: TGTGCCAGCAGTTTATCTCGCGGCAGCTATGGCTACACCTTC

clone_size: .
v_call: TRBV4-3
j_call: TRBJ1-4
d_call: .
cdr3_aa: CASSLPYGVAGEVNEKLFF
cdr3_nt: TGCGCCAGCAGCCTCCCATACGGGGTGGCAGGGGAAGTTAATGAAAAACTGTTTTTT

clone_size: .
v_call: TRBV27
j_call: TRBJ1-1
d_call: .
cdr3_aa: CASSPNIPTGRGNTEAFF
cdr3_nt: TGTGCCAGCAGTCCGAACATTCCTACAGGGAGGGGGAACACTGAAGCTTTCTTT

clone_size: .
v_call: TRBV7-3
j_call: TRBJ1-6
d_call: TRBD1
cdr3_aa: CASSLTGVYNSPLHF
cdr3_nt: TGTGCCAGCAGCTTGACAGGGGTCTATAATTCACCCCTCCACTTT

clone_size: .
v_call: TRBV5-1
j_call: TRBJ2-1
d_call: TRBD2
cdr3_aa: CASSPLTSHYNEQFF
cdr3_nt: TGCGCCAGCAGCCCCCTGACTAGCCACTACAATGAGCAGTTCTTC

clone_size: .
v_call: TRBV29-1
j_call: TRBJ2-7
d_call: TRBD1
cdr3_aa: CSVRFRDREAYEQYF
cdr3_nt: TGCAGCGTCCGCTTCCGGGACAGGGAGGCCTACGAGCAGTACTTC

clone_size: .
v_call: TRBV3-1/TRBV3-2
j_call: TRBJ2-4
d_call: TRBD2
cdr3_aa: CASSRRSPGLAGRGKNIQYF
cdr3_nt: TGTGCCAGCAGCCGTAGGAGTCCGGGACTAGCGGGGAGGGGCAAAAACATTCAGTACTTC

clone_size: .
v_call: TRBV7-9
j_call: TRBJ2-7
d_call: .
cdr3_aa: CARMEGAVSYEQYF
cdr3_nt: TGTGCCAGAATGGAGGGCGCAGTATCCTACGAGCAGTACTTC

clone_size: .
v_call: TRBV5-6
j_call: TRBJ2-3
d_call: .
cdr3_aa: CASSFLDSVYSRGDDTQYF
cdr3_nt: TGTGCCAGCAGCTTCCTGGACAGTGTTTATTCTCGGGGGGATGATACGCAGTATTTT

clone_size: .
v_call: TRBV15
j_call: TRBJ2-1
d_call: TRBD2
cdr3_aa: CATSRARLAQTNEQFF
cdr3_nt: TGTGCCACCAGCAGAGCCCGACTAGCGCAAACCAATGAGCAGTTCTTC

clone_size: few
v_call: TRBV12-3/TRBV12-4
j_call: TRBJ1-5
d_call: .
cdr3_aa: CASSVSGNQPQHF
cdr3_nt: TGTGCCAGCAGTGTATCGGGGAATCAGCCCCAGCATTTT

clone_size: .
v_call: TRBV3-1/TRBV3-2
j_call: TRBJ2-7
d_call: TRBD2
cdr3_aa: CASSQVPSGGAYEQYF
cdr3_nt: TGTGCCAGCAGCCAAGTCCCTAGCGGGGGGGCCTACGAGCAGTACTTC

clone_size: .
v_call: TRBV5-1
j_call: TRBJ1-2
d_call: .
cdr3_aa: CASSLGGSDYGYTF
cdr3_nt: TGCGCCAGCAGCTTGGGAGGGTCGGACTATGGCTACACCTTC

clone_size: .
v_call: TRBV10-3
j_call: TRBJ2-3
d_call: TRBD2
cdr3_aa: CAISQLAGGSTDTQYF
cdr3_nt: TGTGCCATCAGCCAGCTAGCGGGAGGCTCAACAGATACGCAGTATTTT

clone_size: .
v_call: TRBV24-1
j_call: TRBJ2-3
d_call: .
cdr3_aa: CATSESTQGSDTQYF
cdr3_nt: TGTGCCACCAGTGAGTCGACACAGGGTTCAGATACGCAGTATTTT

clone_size: .
v_call: TRBV5-4
j_call: TRBJ1-3
d_call: .
cdr3_aa: CASSISGNTIYF
cdr3_nt: TGTGCCAGCAGCATTAGTGGAAACACCATATATTTT

clone_size: .
v_call: TRBV4-1
j_call: TRBJ2-7
d_call: TRBD2
cdr3_aa: CASSPTSGHYEQYF
cdr3_nt: TGCGCCAGCAGCCCGACTAGCGGGCACTACGAGCAGTACTTC

clone_size: .
v_call: TRBV7-9
j_call: TRBJ1-6
d_call: .
cdr3_aa: CASSPRGAGNSPLHF
cdr3_nt: TGTGCCAGCAGTCCGCGGGGGGCGGGTAATTCACCCCTCCACTTT

clone_size: .
v_call: TRBV5-6
j_call: TRBJ1-6
d_call: TRBD1
cdr3_aa: CASSLSPGQGFSPLHF
cdr3_nt: TGTGCCAGCAGCTTGTCACCGGGACAGGGTTTTTCACCCCTCCACTTT

clone_size: once
v_call: TRBV4-1
j_call: TRBJ2-5
d_call: TRBD2
cdr3_aa: CASSQDGSGGLQETQYF
cdr3_nt: TGCGCCAGCAGCCAAGATGGTAGCGGGGGGCTCCAAGAGACCCAGTACTTC

clone_size: .
v_call: TRBV7-6
j_call: TRBJ2-3
d_call: TRBD1
cdr3_aa: CASSSGQGATDTQYF
cdr3_nt: TGTGCCAGCAGCTCTGGGCAGGGGGCAACAGATACGCAGTATTTT